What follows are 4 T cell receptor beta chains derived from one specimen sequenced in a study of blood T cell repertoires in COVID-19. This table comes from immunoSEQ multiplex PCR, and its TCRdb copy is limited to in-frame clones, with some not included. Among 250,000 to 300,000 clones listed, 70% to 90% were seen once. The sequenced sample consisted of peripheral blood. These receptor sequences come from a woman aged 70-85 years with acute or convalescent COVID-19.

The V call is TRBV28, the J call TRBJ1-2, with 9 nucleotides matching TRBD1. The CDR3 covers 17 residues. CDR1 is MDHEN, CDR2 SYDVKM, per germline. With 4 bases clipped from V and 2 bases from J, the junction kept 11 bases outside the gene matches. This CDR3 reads CASSSVPGGQGNYGYTF. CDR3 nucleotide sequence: TGTGCCAGCAGTTCTGTCCCCGGGGGACAGGGCAACTATGGCTACACCTTC.

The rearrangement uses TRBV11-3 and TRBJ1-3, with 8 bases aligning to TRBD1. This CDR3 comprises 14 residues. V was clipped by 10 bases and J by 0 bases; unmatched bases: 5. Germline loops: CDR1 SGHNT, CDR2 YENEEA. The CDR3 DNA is TGTGCCACCAGGGGGCGAAACTCTGGAAACACCATATATTTT. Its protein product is CATRGRNSGNTIYF.

Here the CDR3 reads CASSPRASGGYLDEQFF. The CDR3 DNA sequence: TGTGCCAGCTCACCCAGGGCTAGCGGGGGTTACCTCGATGAGCAGTTCTTC. The V gene is TRBV18, the J gene TRBJ2-1; TRBD2 matches 10 bases. With V trimmed by 3 bases and J by 8 bases, 13 bases remained unmatched. The germline V gene encodes CDR1 KGHSH and CDR2 LQKENI. This CDR3 comprises 17 residues.

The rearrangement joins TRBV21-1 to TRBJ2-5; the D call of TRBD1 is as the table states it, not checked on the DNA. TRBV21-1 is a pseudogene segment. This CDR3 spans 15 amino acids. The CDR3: CASSKWTGRVEPQYF. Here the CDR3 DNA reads TGTGCCAGCAGCAAGTGGACAGGGCGGGTCGAGCCCCAGTACTTC.